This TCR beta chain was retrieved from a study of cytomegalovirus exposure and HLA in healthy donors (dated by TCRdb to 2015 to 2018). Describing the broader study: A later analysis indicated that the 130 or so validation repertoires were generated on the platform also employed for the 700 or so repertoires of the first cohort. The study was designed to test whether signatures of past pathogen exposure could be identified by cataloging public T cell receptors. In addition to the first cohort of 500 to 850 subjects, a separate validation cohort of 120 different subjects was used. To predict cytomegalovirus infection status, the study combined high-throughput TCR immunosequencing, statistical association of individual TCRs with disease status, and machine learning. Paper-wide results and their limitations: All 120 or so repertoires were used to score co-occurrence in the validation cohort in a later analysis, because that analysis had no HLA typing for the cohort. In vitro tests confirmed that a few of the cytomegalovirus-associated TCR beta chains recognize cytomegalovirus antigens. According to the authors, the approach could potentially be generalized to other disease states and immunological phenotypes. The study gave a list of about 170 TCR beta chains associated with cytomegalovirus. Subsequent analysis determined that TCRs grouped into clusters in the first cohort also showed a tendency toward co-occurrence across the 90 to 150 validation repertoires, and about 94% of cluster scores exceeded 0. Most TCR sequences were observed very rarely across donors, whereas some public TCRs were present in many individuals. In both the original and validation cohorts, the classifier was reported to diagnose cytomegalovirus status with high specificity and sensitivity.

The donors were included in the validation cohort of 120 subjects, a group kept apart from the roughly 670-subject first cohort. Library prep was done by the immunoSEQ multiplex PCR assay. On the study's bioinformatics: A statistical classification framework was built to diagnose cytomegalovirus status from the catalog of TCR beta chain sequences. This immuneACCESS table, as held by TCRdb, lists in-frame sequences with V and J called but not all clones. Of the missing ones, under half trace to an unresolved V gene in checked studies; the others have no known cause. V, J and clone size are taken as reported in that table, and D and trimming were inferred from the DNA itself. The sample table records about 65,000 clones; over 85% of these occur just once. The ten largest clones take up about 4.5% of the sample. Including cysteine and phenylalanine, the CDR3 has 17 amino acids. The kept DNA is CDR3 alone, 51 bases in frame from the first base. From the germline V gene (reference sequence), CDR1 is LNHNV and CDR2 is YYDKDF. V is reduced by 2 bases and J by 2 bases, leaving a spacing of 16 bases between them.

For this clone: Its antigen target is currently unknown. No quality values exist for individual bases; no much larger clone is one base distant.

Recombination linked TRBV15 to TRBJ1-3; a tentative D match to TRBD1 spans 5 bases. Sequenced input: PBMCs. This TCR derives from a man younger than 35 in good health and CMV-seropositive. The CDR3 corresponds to CATSRPTGGLAGNTIYF. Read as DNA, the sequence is TGTGCCACCAGCAGACCCACGGGGGGATTGGCTGGAAACACCATATATTTT.